This section outlines one TCR beta chain sequence together with its context. This specimen comes from a study of PD-L1 blockade in urothelial cancer. Regarding time point: pretreatment peripheral blood. A total of 1 to 8 samples per patient were collected pretreatment and on-treatment. Spiking each PCR with synthetic TCR analog templates was performed. Repertoires were generated with immunoSEQ multiplex PCR, while TCRdb's copy carries only in-frame clones and drops some. The repertoire consists of 40,000 to 60,000 clones, with under 90% occurring once and the leading ten covering about 3.2%. The CDR3 extends over 16 amino acids. CDR1 and CDR2 from the germline V gene are ENHRY and SYGVKD. V lost 8 bases, J lost 6 bases, and 13 bases stayed unmatched.

Sequenced material: PBMCs, taken around atezolizumab (anti-PD-L1) treatment. This clonotype was sampled from a man between 65 and 85 years old with urothelial cancer. The rearrangement links TRBV10-3 to TRBJ2-1; TRBD2 matches at 10 bases. CDR3 DNA sequence: TGTGCCATCGGGGGTAGCGGGAGGCCCGGGGGCAATGAGCAGTTCTTC. Translating it yields CAIGGSGRPGGNEQFF.